This T cell receptor beta chain stems from a study of blood T cell repertoires in COVID-19. Study as a whole: Spain, Italy and the United States supplied samples that represented acute and convalescent COVID-19. In each case, the material was cDNA or gDNA derived from T cells, B-cell-depleted T cells, or PBMCs.

The V segment lost 4 bases and the J segment 5 bases; nucleotides outside the gene matches: 6. The length of the CDR3 is 14 residues. Germline assignment: CDR1 SNHLY and CDR2 FYNNEI. Ages ranged from roughly 18 to 100 years, with residence in under 25 US areas. Donors in Cohort 3 counted as recovered after two negative PCRs, clearance, or symptom resolution. The data were produced by immunoSEQ multiplex PCR, yet TCRdb's version contains in-frame clones alone and is incomplete. Found here are 200,000 to 250,000 clones, 80% to 85% of them singletons; the top ten hold 6.8%. The TCR was taken from a woman between 40 and 55 years old who had recovered from COVID-19. Source material: PBMCs or T cells enriched from blood (not recorded which). The chain employs TRBV2 and TRBJ2-5, with 8 nucleotides matching TRBD2. CDR3 amino acids: CASSVGTSRETQYF. In DNA, the CDR3 is TGTGCCAGCAGTGTAGGGACTAGTAGGGAGACCCAGTACTTC.